This T cell receptor beta chain was captured in a study of siplizumab effects on memory and regulatory T cells. For every sample, roughly 94,000 TCR templates were assayed. This table comes from immunoSEQ multiplex PCR, and its TCRdb copy is limited to in-frame clones, with some not included. The sample has under 100,000 clones, 85% to 95% seen once. This CDR3 region has 13 residues. Germline V gene lookup returns CDR1 GTSNPN and CDR2 SVGIG (reference sequence). V was clipped by 3 bases and J by 8 bases; unmatched bases: 1. Notes on the study in general: Significant reduction of alloreactive sequences traceable to unstimulated CD4+ memory cells was observed with siplizumab. The average Treg-derived proportion among mappable alloreactive CD4+ clones was 65% to 70% with siplizumab versus 25% to 30% in controls. Apparently more diverse than memory cells, naive T cells also seemed major alloresponse contributors.

As to this clone: Its target is unknown.

The sample was non-Treg CD4+ T cells sorted from blood. The chain couples TRBV30 to TRBJ2-1, with 13 bases that match TRBD2. The TCR sequence derives from a human donor in good health. CDR3 DNA sequence: TGTGCCTGGAGACTAGCGGGAGGGCATGAGCAGTTCTTC. As protein: CAWRLAGGHEQFF.